This passage covers 13 T cell receptor beta chains from one sample sequenced in a study of shared clonotypes between healthy human individuals. The repertoire was sequenced with immunoSEQ multiplex PCR; TCRdb's copy has only in-frame clones and lacks some. The repertoire holds some 450,000 clones, with roughly three quarters as singletons. The sequenced sample was PBMCs. Receptors were obtained from a woman aged 40 to 50 in good health. Some clones in this sample may be carry-over from other donors' samples.

This clone was detected only a few times. The rearrangement uses TRBV28 and TRBJ1-1; D uncertain. V lost 4 bases to trimming and J lost 2 bases, with 2 bases between them. The CDR3 is made up of 11 amino acids. The V gene's germline CDR1 is MDHEN and CDR2 SYDVKM. The CDR3 region has the DNA TGTGCCAGCAGTTCCAACACTGAAGCTTTCTTT. Amino acid sequence: CASSSNTEAFF.

This chain connects TRBV2 to TRBJ2-4; TRBD2 is a possible D gene (5 bases). V was cut by 3 bases and J by 11 bases, with 11 bases left in between. Germline-derived CDR1 and CDR2 are SNHLY and FYNNEI. The CDR3 runs to 12 residues. In DNA form, the CDR3 reads TGTGCCAGCAGTGACCGGGATGGGGTTCAGTACTTC. It translates to CASSDRDGVQYF.

The chain joins TRBV11-2 to TRBJ2-5, with D possibly being TRBD1 or TRBD2 (6 bases each). The germline V gene encodes CDR1 SGHAT and CDR2 FQNNGV. V lost 1 base, J lost 5 bases, and 20 bases lay in between. This CDR3 has 17 amino acids. CDR3 in DNA: TGTGCCAGCAGCTTAGGAGCCATGGGGGGACAATCGGAGACCCAGTACTTC. Protein sequence: CASSLGAMGGQSETQYF.

The chain combines TRBV29-1 with TRBJ2-3; D possibly uses TRBD1 or TRBD2 (5 bases each). Looked up from germline, CDR1 is SQVTM and CDR2 is ANQGSEA. Trimming removed 7 bases at V and 11 bases at J, with 22 bases between. The CDR3 length is 13 residues. The chain's CDR3 is CSGVGTLLGVQYF. Here the CDR3 DNA reads TGCAGCGGGGTTGGCACCCTCCTGGGGGTGCAGTATTTT.

The chain has TRBV6-5 and TRBJ1-2; D gene uncertain. V shed 5 bases and J shed 4 bases, with 14 bases lying between them. Germline V CDR1 and CDR2: MNHEY, SVGAGI. This CDR3 is 14 amino acids long. CDR3 coding DNA: TGTGCCAGCAGTCAGGAGCCGAGAAGCTATGGCTACACCTTC. Translated, it gives CASSQEPRSYGYTF.

This sequence joins TRBV11-2 and TRBJ2-7; TRBD2 might be the D (6 bases). V was clipped by 4 bases and J by 3 bases, with 10 bases between them. This CDR3 has 13 residues. Per the germline V gene, CDR1 is SGHAT and CDR2 is FQNNGV. The CDR3 DNA reads as TGTGCCAGCAGCTCACGGGGGAACTACGAGCAGTACTTC. Its protein product is CASSSRGNYEQYF.

The chain employs TRBV30 and TRBJ1-5; D remains ambiguous. The CDR3 length is 14 residues. Trimming removed 3 bases from V and 5 bases from J, with 14 bases in between. CDR1 and CDR2 (germline): GTSNPN, SVGIG (reference sequence). The CDR3 DNA is TGTGCCTGGAGCACTGGAGCCAAGGATCAGCCCCAGCATTTT. Protein sequence: CAWSTGAKDQPQHF. The full variable domain, completed using reference TRBV30 and TRBJ1-5, is SQTIHQWPATLVQPVGSPLSLECTVEGTSNPNLYWYRQAAGRGLQLLFYSVGIGQISSEVPQNLSASRPQDRQFILSSKKLLLSDSGFYLCAWSTGAKDQPQHFGDGTRLSIL.

The V call is TRBV9, the J call TRBJ2-5; 10 nucleotides line up with TRBD2. CDR1 SGDLS and CDR2 YYNGEE come from the germline V gene. This CDR3 has 18 amino acids. The V segment lost 0 bases and the J segment 5 bases; nucleotides outside the gene matches: 13. Here the CDR3 reads CASSVGRTSGTGGETQYF. The CDR3 DNA is TGTGCCAGCAGCGTAGGAAGGACTAGCGGAACCGGAGGGGAGACCCAGTACTTC.

The V and J genes are TRBV9 and TRBJ2-1; TRBD2 agrees at 12 bases. The CDR3 has 16 amino acids. The V gene's germline CDR1 is SGDLS and CDR2 YYNGEE. V dropped 4 bases and J dropped 7; count of bases not matched to a gene: 9. For the CDR3, the DNA is TGTGCCAGCAGCCCCGGACTAGCGGGACCCGGGAATGAGCAGTTCTTC. Residues: CASSPGLAGPGNEQFF.

This clone occurred once. V gene TRBV10-1 combines with J gene TRBJ2-7, with a weak D call TRBD2 (7 bases). V was trimmed by 0 bases and J by 2 bases, leaving 8 bases between them. CDR3 length: 14 amino acids. Germline CDR1 is WNHNN and CDR2 is SYGVQD (reference sequence). The DNA of the CDR3 is TGCGCCAGCAGTGAGTCGGGGGGGCCCTACGAGCAGTACTTC. It yields the protein CASSESGGPYEQYF.

The rearrangement joins TRBV15 to TRBJ1-4; maybe TRBD1 (5 bases). Trimming left V 0 bases short and J 8 bases short, with 10 bases between. The CDR3 sequence is 14 residues long. CDR1 is LNHNV and CDR2 is YYDKDF in the germline V gene (reference sequence). CDR3 protein: CATSRDHGTEKLFF. The CDR3 region has the DNA TGTGCCACCAGCAGAGATCACGGGACCGAAAAACTGTTTTTT.

The rearrangement links TRBV11-2 to TRBJ2-1; 13 bases map to TRBD2. The CDR3 is made up of 16 amino acids. After removal of 2 bases from V and 11 bases from J, the junction contained 9 bases not matched to a gene. Germline V CDR1 and CDR2: SGHAT, FQNNGV. The CDR3 here is CASSLSPGTSGTQQFF. CDR3 nucleotide sequence: TGTGCCAGCAGCTTATCTCCCGGGACTAGCGGGACGCAGCAGTTCTTC.

The genes are TRBV28 and TRBJ1-5; tentative D call: TRBD1 (6 bases). V was pared by 2 bases and J by 6 bases, with 14 bases between. CDR3 size: 15 residues. Germline assignment: CDR1 MDHEN and CDR2 SYDVKM. DNA for the CDR3: TGTGCCAGCAGTTTACCCCACACAGGGTTTCAGCCCCAGCATTTT. This codes for CASSLPHTGFQPQHF.